The TCR beta chain described here comes from a study of response to subunit inactivated influenza vaccine. Study results and caveats: Each seasonal influenza vaccination, the authors suggested, recruits few new T cells.

In the case of this clonotype: The antigen is not known.

The CDR3 is made up of 14 amino acids. Trimming removed 2 bases at V and 6 bases at J, with 14 bases between. Looked up from germline, CDR1 is SNHLY and CDR2 is FYNNEI. TCRdb analysed the RT-PCR reads with MiXCR anew, one entry per CDR3 protein. The sample lists more than 700,000 distinct CDR3 sequences, 20% to 25% occurring once. The source is a man in his fifties who received an inactivated influenza vaccine. Sequencing used PBMCs from blood, obtained roughly 5 days after vaccination. This sequence joins TRBV2 and TRBJ2-7, with no clear D. DNA for the CDR3: TGTGCCAGCAGTGAATCGTCATCCACCAGCGAGCAGTACTTC. Translating gives CASSESSSTSEQYF.